One and the same sample provided the 22 T cell receptor beta chains below, sequenced in a study of OX40 agonist ivuxolimab in advanced cancers. Measured with immunoSEQ multiplex PCR; TCRdb has only the in-frame clones, and not every one. There are 52,000 or so clones in the sample; roughly 83% occur only once, and around 3.2% lies in the top ten. Material: CD4+ or CD8+ T cells sorted from blood, obtained in a trial of the OX40 agonist ivuxolimab. The receptors come from an adult with an advanced solid tumor such as melanoma, head and neck, liver or kidney cancer.

The CDR3 protein is CAWGRFPGSNYGYTF. The CDR3 DNA is TGTGCCTGGGGACGTTTCCCGGGGTCTAACTATGGCTACACCTTC. The chain employs TRBV30 and TRBJ1-2; no definite D call. The CDR3 totals 15 residues. V lost 5 bases, J lost 0 bases, and 16 bases lay in between. The germline V gene encodes CDR1 GTSNPN and CDR2 SVGIG (reference sequence).

This chain connects TRBV10-3 to TRBJ2-1, with 13 bases lining up with TRBD2. V was pared by 3 bases and J by 9 bases, with 8 bases of the junction left unmatched. Germline V CDR1 and CDR2: ENHRY, SYGVKD. CDR3 size: 16 residues. The CDR3 protein is CAISDHTSGGAGEQFF. CDR3 in DNA: TGTGCCATCAGTGACCACACTAGCGGGGGGGCCGGTGAGCAGTTCTTC.

V and J are TRBV11-2 and TRBJ1-2; possibly TRBD1 for D (5 bases). CDR1 is SGHAT and CDR2 is FQNNGV in the germline V gene. Trimming shortened V by 4 bases and J by 4 bases, and 13 bases separated the two germline ends. The CDR3 length is 14 residues. The CDR3 DNA is TGTGCCAGCAGCTCGCAAGACAGAGCCTATGGCTACACCTTC. This gives the protein CASSSQDRAYGYTF.

This clone was counted once. The rearrangement uses TRBV11-3 and TRBJ2-1, with 12 bases fitting TRBD1. V shed 4 bases and J 7 bases; nucleotides not matched to a gene: 5. The CDR3 is made up of 15 amino acids. Germline V gives CDR1 SGHNT, CDR2 YENEEA. CDR3 in amino acids: CASSSGTGGLNEQFF. In nucleotides, the CDR3 is TGTGCCAGCAGCTCCGGGACAGGGGGCCTGAATGAGCAGTTCTTC. Combining the CDR3 with reference TRBV11-3 and TRBJ2-1 gives the whole variable domain EAGVVQSPRYKIIEKKQPVAFWCNPISGHNTLYWYLQNLGQGPELLIRYENEEAVDDSQLPKDRFSAERLKGVDSTLKIQPAELGDSAVYLCASSSGTGGLNEQFFGPGTRLTVL.

The chain combines TRBV25-1 with TRBJ1-6, with 9 nucleotides matching TRBD1. V lost 3 bases, J lost 9 bases, and 6 bases stayed unmatched. The CDR3 loop spans 15 amino acids. Looked up from germline, CDR1 is MGHDK and CDR2 is SYGVNS. CDR3 protein: CASSEGTGTISPLHF. CDR3 sequence (DNA): TGTGCCAGCAGTGAGGGGACAGGGACCATTTCACCCCTCCACTTT.

DNA for the CDR3: TGTGCCAGCAGCTTAGGAGCCAGACGGACTGAAGCTTTCTTT. This sequence encodes CASSLGARRTEAFF. This rearrangement joins TRBV7-2 to TRBJ1-1; D is ambiguous. V shed 1 base and J shed 5 bases, with 11 bases lying between them. The CDR3 loop spans 14 amino acids. Germline CDR1 reads SGHTA; CDR2 reads FQGNSA.

The V gene is TRBV7-9, the J gene TRBJ1-6; 8 bases are shared with TRBD1. Per germline, CDR1 SEHNR and CDR2 FQNEAQ (reference sequence). This CDR3 comprises 14 residues. Losses at the gene ends were 4 bases for V and 7 bases for J; bases not matched to a gene: 3. CDR3 nucleotides: TGTGCCAGCAGCTCTCAGGGGGCCAATTCACCCCTCCACTTT. Translation: CASSSQGANSPLHF.

The rearrangement links TRBV7-2 to TRBJ1-6; TRBD1 matches at 7 bases. This CDR3 contains 14 residues. The V gene's germline CDR1 is SGHTA and CDR2 FQGNSA. The V segment lost 5 bases and the J segment 5 bases; nucleotides outside the gene matches: 3. The CDR3 DNA reads TGTGCCAGCAGCCCGCAGGGGGATAATTCACCCCTCCACTTT. Its protein product is CASSPQGDNSPLHF.

V is TRBV29-1 and J is TRBJ1-5, with TRBD1 matching 10 bases. This CDR3 is 13 amino acids long. Trimming removed 4 bases from V and 5 bases from J; junction bases left unmatched: 2. CDR1 is SQVTM, CDR2 ANQGSEA, per germline. The CDR3 reads CSVGQGAYQPQHF. Written as DNA, the CDR3 is TGCAGCGTTGGACAGGGGGCATATCAGCCCCAGCATTTT. Full variable domain (outside the CDR3, taken from reference TRBV29-1 and TRBJ1-5): SAVISQKPSRDICQRGTSLTIQCQVDSQVTMMFWYRQQPGQSLTLIATANQGSEATYESGFVIDKFPISRPNLTFSTLTVSNMSPEDSSIYLCSVGQGAYQPQHFGDGTRLSIL.

CDR3 nucleotides: TGTGCCAGCACTAGGGACGGTTCGAACACCGGGGAGCTGTTTTTT. Protein product: CASTRDGSNTGELFF. The chain links TRBV2 to TRBJ2-2; perhaps D is TRBD1 or TRBD2 (5 bases each). V was trimmed by 7 bases and J by 0 bases, leaving 12 bases between them. Germline V gene data show CDR1 as SNHLY and CDR2 as FYNNEI. This CDR3 is built from 15 residues.

Notes on this clone: An end of the junction does not agree with germline; a read error may underlie this. The chain is built from TRBV28 and TRBJ1-1; 7 bases are a match to TRBD1. The V gene's germline CDR1 is MDHEN and CDR2 SYDVKM. This CDR3 comprises 13 residues. CDR3: CVSSLTTGSEAFF. CDR3 bases: TGTGTCAGCAGTTTGACGACAGGGTCTGAAGCTTTCTTT. Looking up the rest from reference TRBV28 and TRBJ1-1 gives the full variable domain: DVKVTQSSRYLVKRTGEKVFLECVQDMDHENMFWYRQDPGLGLRLIYFSYDVKMKEKGDIPEGYSVSREKKERFSLILESASTNQTSMYLCVSSLTTGSEAFFGQGTRLTVV.

The chain recombines TRBV5-1 with TRBJ2-7, with TRBD2 matching 14 bases. Germline CDR1 is SGHRS and CDR2 is YFSETQ. The length of the CDR3 is 17 residues. V was pared by 4 bases and J by 2 bases, with 8 bases of the junction left unmatched. CDR3 DNA: TGCGCCAGCAGCAGGGGGACTAGCGGGGGCCCCCCCTACGAGCAGTACTTC. This translates into CASSRGTSGGPPYEQYF.

The chain is built from TRBV5-6 and TRBJ1-5; D unclear. Germline CDR1 SGHDT, CDR2 YYEEEE. This CDR3 is built from 16 residues. Between the trimmed V and J ends, which lost 0 bases and 3 bases, there was a span of 13 bases. CDR3 nucleotide sequence: TGTGCCAGCAGCTTGGTGGGTCTGGGCGACAATCAGCCCCAGCATTTT. It encodes CASSLVGLGDNQPQHF.

The chain couples TRBV5-5 to TRBJ1-3; D is undetermined. This CDR3 contains 14 residues. V was trimmed by 1 base and J by 2 bases, leaving 7 bases between them. Looked up from germline, CDR1 is SGHKS and CDR2 is YYEKEE (reference sequence). CDR3 region: CASSLTDAGNTIYF. The CDR3 coding sequence is TGTGCCAGCAGCTTGACAGATGCTGGAAACACCATATATTTT. Combining the CDR3 with reference TRBV5-5 and TRBJ1-3 gives the whole variable domain DAGVTQSPTHLIKTRGQQVTLRCSPISGHKSVSWYQQVLGQGPQFIFQYYEKEERGRGNFPDRFSARQFPNYSSELNVNALLLGDSALYLCASSLTDAGNTIYFGEGSWLTVV.

The rearrangement uses TRBV28 and TRBJ2-4; either TRBD1 or TRBD2 may supply D (6 bases each). There are 15 residues in the CDR3. Trimming took off 5 bases at V and 8 bases at J, with 19 bases between the two ends. Germline V lookup: CDR1 MDHEN, CDR2 SYDVKM. The CDR3 DNA follows: TGTGCCAGCAGTCCCGCCGGCGCAGGGGAGGACATTCAGTACTTC. Its translation is CASSPAGAGEDIQYF.

CDR3: CASSLEQGNEQYF. CDR3 in DNA: TGTGCCAGCAGCTTAGAGCAGGGGAACGAGCAGTACTTC. The chain is built from TRBV11-3 and TRBJ2-5, with D perhaps matching TRBD1 (6 bases). The J call may be wrong; the DNA end is better matched by TRBJ2-7. The CDR3 covers 13 residues. Per the germline V gene, CDR1 is SGHNT and CDR2 is YENEEA.

This chain connects TRBV9 to TRBJ1-1; 8 bases are a match to TRBD1. CDR3 length: 14 residues. V was clipped by 4 bases and J by 1 base; unmatched bases: 3. Germline CDR1 SGDLS, CDR2 YYNGEE. The CDR3: CASSPGGWNTEAFF. The CDR3 nucleotides read TGTGCCAGCAGCCCAGGGGGCTGGAACACTGAAGCTTTCTTT.

V is TRBV30 and J is TRBJ2-1; 9 bases line up with TRBD2. The CDR3 loop spans 15 amino acids. The ends lost 1 base at V and 8 bases at J; junction bases unmatched: 9. Germline V gene sequence: CDR1 GTSNPN, CDR2 SVGIG (reference sequence). As DNA, the CDR3 is TGTGCCTGGAGTGGTGGTAGCGGGGGTATATATGAGCAGTTCTTC. Protein product: CAWSGGSGGIYEQFF.

The J gene is TRBJ2-5, the V gene TRBV21-1. TRBV21-1 has pseudogene status. CDR3 length: 15 residues. CDR3 sequence reads: CASSSMVPRAETQYF. In nucleotides, the CDR3 is TGTGCCAGCAGCAGTATGGTCCCCCGGGCTGAGACCCAGTACTTC.

The chain carries TRBV5-5 and TRBJ2-7, with 8 bases matching TRBD2. The CDR3 contains 16 residues. Germline V gene sequence: CDR1 SGHKS, CDR2 YYEKEE (reference sequence). The J segment lost 7 bases and the V segment lost 4 bases, leaving 16 bases of the junction unmatched. CDR3 sequence (DNA): TGTGCCAGCAGCCACACCGGGGGGGGAGTCCCTACGGAGCAGTACTTC. It encodes CASSHTGGGVPTEQYF.

This clone has just a few counts. The chain links TRBV29-1 to TRBJ1-1; D call uncertain. The length of the CDR3 is 12 residues. Germline CDR1 and CDR2: SQVTM and ANQGSEA. V lost 8 bases, J lost 3 bases, and 13 bases lay in between. The CDR3 protein is CSFSYGYTEAFF. The CDR3 DNA sequence: TGCAGCTTCTCGTACGGTTACACTGAAGCTTTCTTT.

V and J are TRBV18 and TRBJ1-4, with D unresolved. V lost 3 bases and J lost 0, with 20 bases in between. The CDR3 runs 19 residues. Per germline, CDR1 KGHSH and CDR2 LQKENI. The CDR3 loop reads CASSPIFSAGIATNEKLFF. DNA for the CDR3: TGTGCCAGCTCACCGATATTCTCCGCGGGAATTGCAACTAATGAAAAACTGTTTTTT.